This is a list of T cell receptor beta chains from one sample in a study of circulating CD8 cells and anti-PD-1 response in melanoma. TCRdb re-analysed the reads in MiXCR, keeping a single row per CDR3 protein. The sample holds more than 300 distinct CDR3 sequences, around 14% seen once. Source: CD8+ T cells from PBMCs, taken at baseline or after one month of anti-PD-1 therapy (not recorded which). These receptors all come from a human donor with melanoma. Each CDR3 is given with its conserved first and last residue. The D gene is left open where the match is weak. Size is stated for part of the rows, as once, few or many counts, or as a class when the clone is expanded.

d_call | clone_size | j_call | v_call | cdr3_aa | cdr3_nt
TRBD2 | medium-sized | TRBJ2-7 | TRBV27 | CASSPTSEYEQYF | TGTGCCAGCAGCCCGACTAGCGAGTACGAGCAGTACTTC
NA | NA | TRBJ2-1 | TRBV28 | CASSSLWESQLSYNEQFF | TGTGCCAGCAGTTCCCTATGGGAAAGCCAACTCTCCTACAATGAGCAGTTCTTC
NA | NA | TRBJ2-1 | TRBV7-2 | CASSLALGQYSYNEQFF | TGTGCCAGCAGCTTAGCCCTAGGACAGTACTCCTACAATGAGCAGTTCTTC
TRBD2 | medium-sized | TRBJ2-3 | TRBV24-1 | CATTAGGVGTQYF | TGTGCCACCACTGCGGGAGGGGTTGGTACGCAGTATTTT
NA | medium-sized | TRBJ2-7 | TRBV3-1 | CASSQDFGQDGEQYF | TGTGCCAGCAGCCAAGATTTTGGGCAGGATGGCGAGCAGTACTTC
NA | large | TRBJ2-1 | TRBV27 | CASSLQGGSYNEQFF | TGTGCCAGCAGTTTACAGGGCGGCTCCTACAATGAGCAGTTCTTC
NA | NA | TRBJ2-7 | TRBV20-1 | CSARGAGARNSYEQYF | TGCAGTGCTAGGGGGGCGGGAGCGAGGAACTCCTACGAGCAGTACTTC
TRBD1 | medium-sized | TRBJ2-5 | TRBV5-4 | CASSLWGQTQETQYF | TGTGCCAGCAGCTTATGGGGACAGACGCAAGAGACCCAGTACTTC
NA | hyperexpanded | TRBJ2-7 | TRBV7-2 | CASSLEGSGRSYEQYF | TGTGCCAGCAGCTTAGAGGGGTCGGGCCGCTCCTACGAGCAGTACTTC
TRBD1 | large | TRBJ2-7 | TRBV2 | CASSEWTGRSDEQYF | TGTGCCAGCAGTGAATGGACAGGGCGTTCAGACGAGCAGTACTTC
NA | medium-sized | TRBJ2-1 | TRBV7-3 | CASSLVQGYYNEQFF | TGTGCCAGCAGCTTAGTCCAGGGATACTACAATGAGCAGTTCTTC